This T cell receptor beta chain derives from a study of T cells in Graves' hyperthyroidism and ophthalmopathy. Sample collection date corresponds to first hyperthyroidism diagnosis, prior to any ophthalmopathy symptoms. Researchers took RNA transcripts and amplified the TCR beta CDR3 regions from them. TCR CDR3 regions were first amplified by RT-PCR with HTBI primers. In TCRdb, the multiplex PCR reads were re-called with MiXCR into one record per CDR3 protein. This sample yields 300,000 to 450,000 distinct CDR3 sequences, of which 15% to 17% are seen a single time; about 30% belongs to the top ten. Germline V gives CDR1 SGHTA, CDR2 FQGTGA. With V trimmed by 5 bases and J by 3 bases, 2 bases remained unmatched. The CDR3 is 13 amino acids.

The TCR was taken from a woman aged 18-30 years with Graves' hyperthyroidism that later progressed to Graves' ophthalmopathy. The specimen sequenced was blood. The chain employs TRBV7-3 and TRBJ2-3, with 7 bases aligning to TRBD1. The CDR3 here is CASSKGATDTQYF. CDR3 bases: TGTGCCAGCAGCAAGGGGGCTACAGATACGCAGTATTTT.